This T cell receptor (beta chain) was identified in a study of CD8+ T cells in alopecia areata. Study in general: Treated patients received oral tofacitinib, 5 to 10 mg twice daily. Study observations and caveats: Amid tofacitinib therapy, many expanded lesional clones stayed present in scalp and blood. Lesional scalp exceeded normal scalp in clonality, especially in alopecia totalis/universalis.

V lost 4 bases to trimming and J lost 3 bases, with 9 bases between them. Germline V gene lookup returns CDR1 LGHNA and CDR2 YSLEER. This CDR3 has 13 residues. In the case of this clone: Its antigen remains unidentified.

Treatment specified: oral pan-JAK inhibitor, 5-10 mg twice daily. Sequencing relied on a cDNA template that was reverse transcribed from extracted RNA. Using immunoSEQ multiplex PCR, the repertoire was profiled, and TCRdb retains in-frame clones only, with some absent. Here the sample spans around 300,000 clones, about 62% being singletons. The specimen was CD4+ T cells sorted from blood, collected around week 52, from a patient treated with tofacitinib. This clonotype was obtained from a human donor with alopecia areata. The J gene is TRBJ1-1, the V gene TRBV4-3; D is ambiguous. In DNA form, the CDR3 reads TGCGCCAGCAGCCCCCAGTTTGACACTGAAGCTTTCTTT. This gives the protein CASSPQFDTEAFF.